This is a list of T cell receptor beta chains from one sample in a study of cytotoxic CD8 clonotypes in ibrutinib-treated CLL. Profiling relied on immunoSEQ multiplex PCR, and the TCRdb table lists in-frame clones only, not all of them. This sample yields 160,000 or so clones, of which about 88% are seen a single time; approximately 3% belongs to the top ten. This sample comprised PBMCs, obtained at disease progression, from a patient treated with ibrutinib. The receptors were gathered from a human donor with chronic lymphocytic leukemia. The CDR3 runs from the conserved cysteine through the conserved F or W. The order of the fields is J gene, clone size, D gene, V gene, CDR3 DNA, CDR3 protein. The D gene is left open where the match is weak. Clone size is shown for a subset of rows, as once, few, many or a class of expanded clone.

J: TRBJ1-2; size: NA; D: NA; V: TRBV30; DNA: TGTGCCTGGATATGGTCCGGAGGTAGCTATGGCTACACCTTC; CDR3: CAWIWSGGSYGYTF
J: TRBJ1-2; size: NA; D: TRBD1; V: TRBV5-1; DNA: TGCGCCAGCAGCTTGGGGACAGGGGTTGATGGCTACACCTTC; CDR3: CASSLGTGVDGYTF
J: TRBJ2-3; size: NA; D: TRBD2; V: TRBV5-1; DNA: TGCGCCAGCAGCTTGGCCAGCGGGAGGACAGATACGCAGTATTTT; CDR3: CASSLASGRTDTQYF
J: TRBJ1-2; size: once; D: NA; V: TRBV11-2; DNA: TGTGCCAGCAGTCGAACTAACTATGGCTACACCTTC; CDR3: CASSRTNYGYTF
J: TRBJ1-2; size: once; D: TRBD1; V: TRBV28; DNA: TGTGCCAGCAGTTTCCGACAGGGGAATGGCTACACCTTC; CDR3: CASSFRQGNGYTF
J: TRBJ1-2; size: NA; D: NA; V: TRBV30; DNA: TGTGCCTGGAGTGTTTGGGGGATCTACACCTTC; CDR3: CAWSVWGIYTF
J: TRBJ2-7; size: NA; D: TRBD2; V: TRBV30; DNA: TGTGCCTCTGGAGAACGGGAAGCGGGAGTAAAGGACGACGAGCAGTACTTC; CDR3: CASGEREAGVKDDEQYF
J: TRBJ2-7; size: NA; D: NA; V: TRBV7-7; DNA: TGTGCCAGCAGCTTAATCGCAGGGGAGGCCGAGCAGTACTTC; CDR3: CASSLIAGEAEQYF
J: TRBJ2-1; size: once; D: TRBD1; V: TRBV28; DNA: TGTGCCAGCAGTTTCGAGGCTGAGACAGGGGGCTTTAATGAGCAGTTCTTC; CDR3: CASSFEAETGGFNEQFF
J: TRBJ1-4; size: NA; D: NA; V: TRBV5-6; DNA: TGTGCCAGCACAAAGGAGGGTATCCTAGCTAATGAAAAACTGTTTTTT; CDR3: CASTKEGILANEKLFF
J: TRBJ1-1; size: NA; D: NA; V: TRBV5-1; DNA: TGCGCCAGCAGCTTGCCCGACGATGGCACTGAAGCTTTCTTT; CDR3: CASSLPDDGTEAFF
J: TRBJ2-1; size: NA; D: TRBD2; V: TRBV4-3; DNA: TGCGCCAGCAGCCAGAACTTCCTAGCGGGCGGTGAGCAGTTCTTC; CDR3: CASSQNFLAGGEQFF
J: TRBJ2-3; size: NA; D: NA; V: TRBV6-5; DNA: TGTGCCAGCAGGCCGGGGGGCCCATCAGATACGCAGTATTTT; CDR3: CASRPGGPSDTQYF
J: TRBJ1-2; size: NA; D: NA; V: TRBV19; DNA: TGTGCCAGTAGTATGGGGCAGGGGCGCTTGACTAACTATGGCTACACCTTC; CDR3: CASSMGQGRLTNYGYTF
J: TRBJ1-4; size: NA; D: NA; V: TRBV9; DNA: TGTGCCAGCAGCGTCTTTACCACCGGGGGGAAACTGTTTTTT; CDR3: CASSVFTTGGKLFF
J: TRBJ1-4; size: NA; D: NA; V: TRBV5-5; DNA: TGTGCCAGCAGTCTGGAGTGGACTAATGAAAAACTGTTTTTT; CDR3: CASSLEWTNEKLFF
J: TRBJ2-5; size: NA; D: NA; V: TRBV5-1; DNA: TGCGCCAGCGGGCAGCCACCCCAAGAGACCCAGTACTTC; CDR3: CASGQPPQETQYF
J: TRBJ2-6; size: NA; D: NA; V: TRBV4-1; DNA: TGCGCCAGCAGCCGGCAGGGGTCTGGGGCCAACGTCCTGACTTTC; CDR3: CASSRQGSGANVLTF
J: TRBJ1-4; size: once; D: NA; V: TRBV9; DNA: TGTGCCAGCAGCGTAGGGGGTCAGGGTGAAAAACTGTTTTTT; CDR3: CASSVGGQGEKLFF
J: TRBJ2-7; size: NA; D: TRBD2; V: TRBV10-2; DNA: TGCGCCAGCAGCGGGACTAGGAAGAACGAGCAGTACTTC; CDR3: CASSGTRKNEQYF
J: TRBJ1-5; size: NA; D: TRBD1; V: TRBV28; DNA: TGTGCCAGCAGGCGGACAGGGGGTAATCAGCCCCAGCATTTT; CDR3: CASRRTGGNQPQHF
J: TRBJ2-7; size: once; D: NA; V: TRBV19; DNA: TGTGCCAGTAGCCCCTCCTCAGCAAACCCCTACGAGCAGTACTTC; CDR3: CASSPSSANPYEQYF
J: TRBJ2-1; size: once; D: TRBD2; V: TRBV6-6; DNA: TGTGCCACAAGGAGGGAGGGTACCTACAATGAGCAGTTCTTC; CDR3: CATRREGTYNEQFF
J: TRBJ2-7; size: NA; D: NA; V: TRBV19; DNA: TGTGCCAGTAGTGCCCCCGGGGAGCAGTACTTC; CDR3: CASSAPGEQYF
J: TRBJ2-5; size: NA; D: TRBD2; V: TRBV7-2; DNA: TGTGCCAGCAGCTTAGGAGCGGGAGCGGAGACCCAGTACTTC; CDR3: CASSLGAGAETQYF
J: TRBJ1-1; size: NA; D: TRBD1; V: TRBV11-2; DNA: TGTGCCAGCAGCTTACCCTGGACAGGGGGTGAAGCTTTCTTT; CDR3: CASSLPWTGGEAFF
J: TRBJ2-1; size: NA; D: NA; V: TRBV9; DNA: TGTGCCAGCAGCCCGATCGGGACCCACAATGAGCAGTTCTTC; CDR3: CASSPIGTHNEQFF
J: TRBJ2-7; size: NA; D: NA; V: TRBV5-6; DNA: TGTGCCAGCAGCTTGGGTGACTTGACCTACGAGCAGTACTTC; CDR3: CASSLGDLTYEQYF
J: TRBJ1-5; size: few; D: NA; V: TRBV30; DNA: TGTGCCTGGAGTGAAACCTGGGGTAGCAATCAGCCCCAGCATTTT; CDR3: CAWSETWGSNQPQHF
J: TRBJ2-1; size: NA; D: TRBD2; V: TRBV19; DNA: TGTGCCAGTAGTCTGAGGACTAGCGGGAATGAGCAGTTCTTC; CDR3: CASSLRTSGNEQFF
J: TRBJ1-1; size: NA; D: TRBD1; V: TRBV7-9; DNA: TGTGCCAGCAGCTCACCTAGCAGGGGGGGGAGAGGCACTGAAGCTTTCTTT; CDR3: CASSSPSRGGRGTEAFF
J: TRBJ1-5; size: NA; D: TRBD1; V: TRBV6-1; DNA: TGTGCCAGCAGTAGGGACAGGGATCAGCCCCAGCATTTT; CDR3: CASSRDRDQPQHF
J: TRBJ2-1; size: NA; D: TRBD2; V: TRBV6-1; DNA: TGTGCCAGCAGAGAATTAAAAATAGCGGGAGACCCCTACAATGAGCAGTTCTTC; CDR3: CASRELKIAGDPYNEQFF
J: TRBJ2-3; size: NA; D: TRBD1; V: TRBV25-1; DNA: TGTGCCAGCAGAGGACAGGGGACAGATACGCAGTATTTT; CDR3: CASRGQGTDTQYF
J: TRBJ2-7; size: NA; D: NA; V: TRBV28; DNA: TGTGCCAGCAGTATCAACCCAAGCGGAGACCTCTACGACGCGCAGTACTTC; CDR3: CASSINPSGDLYDAQYF
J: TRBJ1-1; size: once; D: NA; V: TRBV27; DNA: TGTGCCAGCAGCCTGCAGGAGAACACTGAAGCTTTCTTT; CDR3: CASSLQENTEAFF
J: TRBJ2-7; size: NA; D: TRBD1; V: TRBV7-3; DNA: TGTGCCAGCAGCTTGCCGGGACAGGATAGGGGCGAGCAGTACTTC; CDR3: CASSLPGQDRGEQYF